This T cell receptor beta chain was sequenced for a study of blood T cell repertoires in COVID-19. Study details: The cDNA or gDNA used as material had been derived from T cells, B-cell-depleted T cells, or PBMCs.

Trimming took 5 bases from V and 6 from J, leaving 10 bases between them. This CDR3 has 13 residues. Germline CDR1 SNHLY, CDR2 FYNNEI. The method was immunoSEQ multiplex PCR; TCRdb's version includes in-frame clones alone and lacks a portion of them. The sample has 400,000 or so clones, about nine tenths seen once; the top ten hold 0.6% to 0.7%. Categorization into cohorts depended on clinical history that participants reported. Either two negative PCRs, clearance, or symptom resolution qualified Cohort 3 donors as recovered. The origin of this receptor is a young man who had recovered from COVID-19. The chain is built from TRBV2 and TRBJ2-2; TRBD2 might be the D (5 bases). Sequencing used PBMCs or T cells enriched from blood (not recorded which). The CDR3 loop is CASSRTAAGELFF. As DNA, the CDR3 is TGTGCCAGCAGTAGGACTGCGGCCGGGGAGCTGTTTTTT.